The 3 T cell receptor beta chains below were found in one sample sequenced in a study of blood T cells in healthy people across ages. Primers used in a second PCR of roughly 7 to 12 cycles were a sample-barcoded 5' primer and a J-beta primer mix. TCRdb reprocessed the 5' RACE reads with MiXCR, giving one entry per CDR3 protein. The sample lists more than 900,000 distinct CDR3 sequences; about 28% were seen once. These records were also assigned to another study, of T cells of mothers and their children.

The sample was blood. Receptors were obtained from a middle-aged woman in good health.

This clonotype was counted at least ten times. V and J are TRBV2 and TRBJ2-6; 10 bases fit TRBD1. The CDR3 has 17 amino acids. The germline V gene encodes CDR1 SNHLY and CDR2 FYNNEI. With 4 bases clipped from V and 0 bases from J, the junction kept 3 bases outside the gene matches. The CDR3 loop is CASSAGQGRSGANVLTF. The CDR3 DNA sequence: TGTGCCAGCAGTGCGGGACAGGGGCGCTCTGGGGCCAACGTCCTGACTTTC.

The V gene is TRBV4-1, the J gene TRBJ1-1; 9 bases match TRBD1. Germline loops: CDR1 MGHRA, CDR2 YSYEKL. V was pared by 1 base and J by 7 bases, with 4 bases of the junction left unmatched. This CDR3 comprises 14 residues. The CDR3 coding sequence is TGCGCCAGCAGCCAAGGGGACAGGGTGAATGAAGCTTTCTTT. This gives the protein CASSQGDRVNEAFF.

This clonotype came up many times. The gene calls are TRBV6-2 or TRBV6-3 and TRBJ2-6, with D perhaps assigned TRBD1 or TRBD2 (5 bases each). CDR3 length: 18 residues. Germline-derived CDR1 and CDR2 are MNHEY and SVGEGT. Trimming shortened V by 3 bases and J by 1 base, and 16 bases separated the two germline ends. Here the CDR3 reads CASSYVPGSESGANVLTF. The CDR3 nucleotides read TGTGCCAGCAGTTATGTGCCAGGGAGTGAGTCTGGGGCCAACGTCCTGACTTTC.